Listed here are 27 T cell receptor beta chains from one sample, sequenced in a study of T-cell reconstitution after alpha-beta-depleted transplantation in children. This sample's TCRbeta library carried unique molecular identifier barcodes. TCRdb ran MiXCR on the PCR reads and lists one entry per CDR3 protein. The sample has about 420,000 distinct CDR3 sequences, 15% to 20% seen once; the top ten hold roughly 29%. Here the sequenced sample was PBMCs, mostly from graft donor cells, taken 360 days after TCRalphabeta/CD19-depleted stem cell transplant. These receptors were taken from a boy in the first two years of life who had a stem cell transplant for Wiskott-Aldrich syndrome, so the T cells may come from the graft donor.

This clonotype was seen only a few times. The chain recombines TRBV7-4 with TRBJ2-3, with 11 bases lining up with TRBD1. The CDR3 length is 15 residues. Germline V lookup: CDR1 SGHVT, CDR2 SQSDAQ. J was trimmed by 5 bases and V by 5 bases; bases with no gene match: 6. The CDR3 loop reads CASSPDRGHVDTQYF. The CDR3 nucleotides read TGTGCCAGCAGCCCGGACAGGGGGCATGTAGATACGCAGTATTTT. The whole variable domain, filled in from reference TRBV7-4 and TRBJ2-3, reads GAGVSQSPRYKVAKRGRDVALRCDSISGHVTLYWYRQTLGQGSEVLTYSQSDAQRDKSGRPSGRFSAERPERSVSTLKIQRTEQGDSAVYLCASSPDRGHVDTQYFGPGTRLTVL.

The chain recombines TRBV20-1 with TRBJ2-5; D remains ambiguous. Trimming pared 0 bases from V and 4 bases from J, leaving 9 bases between. The CDR3 spans 13 residues. Germline CDR1 reads DFQATT; CDR2 reads SNEGSKA (reference sequence). The CDR3 reads CSARDRLPETQYF. CDR3 nucleotide sequence: TGCAGTGCTAGAGATCGACTCCCAGAGACCCAGTACTTC.

With regard to this clonotype: Lacking the conserved final phenylalanine or tryptophan, this CDR3 likely reflects a read error. The rearrangement joins TRBV4-1 to TRBJ2-1; maybe TRBD2 (6 bases). The V end lost 1 base, the J end lost 4 bases, and 14 bases lay between the germline ends. This CDR3 is 16 amino acids long. Germline V gives CDR1 MGHRA, CDR2 YSYEKL. CDR3 in DNA: TGCGCCAGCAGCCAAGGGGAGGCCAAACCGTACAATGAGCAGTTCTCC. Protein: CASSQGEAKPYNEQFS.

The rearrangement uses TRBV28 and TRBJ2-5; the D gene is possibly TRBD1 (6 bases). V was pared by 2 bases and J by 2 bases, with 18 bases between. In germline, CDR1 is MDHEN, CDR2 SYDVKM. The CDR3 length is 17 residues. CDR3 in amino acids: CASSLLVGGLLQETQYF. The CDR3 DNA sequence: TGTGCCAGCAGTTTACTCGTTGGGGGCCTCCTTCAAGAGACCCAGTACTTC.

V usage is TRBV7-9 and J usage is TRBJ2-1; the D gene is possibly TRBD1 (6 bases). V shed 1 base and J shed 9 bases, with 19 bases lying between them. Germline V gives CDR1 SEHNR, CDR2 FQNEAQ (reference sequence). This CDR3 is built from 16 residues. Written as DNA, the CDR3 is TGTGCCAGCAGCTTAGATATGGGTTACAGGGCGTCTGAGCAGTTCTTC. The encoded protein is CASSLDMGYRASEQFF.

This clonotype occurred a few times. The CDR3 DNA reads as TGTGCCAGCAGCTCCCAGCTTGGTACGGAGACCCAGTACTTC. This translates into CASSSQLGTETQYF. The chain is built from TRBV11-2 and TRBJ2-5; D ambiguous. Trimming took off 4 bases at V and 5 bases at J, with 14 bases between the two ends. Germline-derived CDR1 and CDR2 are SGHAT and FQNNGV. CDR3 length: 14 residues.

This clonotype was counted only a few times. This chain uses TRBV11-2 with TRBJ2-6; the D is unclear. CDR1 and CDR2 (germline): SGHAT, FQNNGV. V was clipped by 6 bases and J by 1 base, with 10 bases between them. The CDR3 is made up of 15 amino acids. The CDR3 DNA reads as TGTGCCAGCAGTCCTGTACGGTCTGGGGCCAACGTCCTGACTTTC. It codes for CASSPVRSGANVLTF.

Comment on this clonotype: Sequence at one end of the junction differs from germline and may be a read error. This chain connects TRBV12-3 or TRBV12-4 to TRBJ2-3; no clear D. This CDR3 has 13 amino acids. The CDR3 DNA is TGTGCCTGCAGTTTTAGGCCGACAGATACGCAGTATTTT. Protein: CACSFRPTDTQYF.

The gene calls are TRBV2 and TRBJ2-7; D not certain. V was shortened by 11 bases and J by 5 bases, with 13 bases between the two germline ends. The germline V gene encodes CDR1 SNHLY and CDR2 FYNNEI. This CDR3 comprises 11 residues. The CDR3 region is CAALRANEQYF. DNA of the CDR3: TGTGCCGCTCTAAGGGCGAACGAGCAGTACTTC.

The chain combines TRBV10-3 with TRBJ2-3, with 8 bases matching TRBD2. CDR1 and CDR2 from the germline V gene are ENHRY and SYGVKD. The CDR3 is 15 amino acids. J gave up 0 bases and V 8 bases, and 7 bases lay outside the gene matches. The CDR3 loop reads CAIAYGRASTDTQYF. As DNA, the CDR3 is TGTGCCATCGCCTACGGGAGGGCTAGCACAGATACGCAGTATTTT.

This rearrangement joins TRBV20-1 to TRBJ2-7, with D maybe TRBD2 (6 bases). The germline V and J ends were trimmed by 0 bases and 4 bases, with 16 bases remaining between them. CDR1 is DFQATT and CDR2 is SNEGSKA in the germline V gene (reference sequence). CDR3 length equals 15 residues. Here the CDR3 DNA reads TGCAGTGCTAGAGACGGGCGGGATCTCCCTTACGAGCAGTACTTC. Its translation: CSARDGRDLPYEQYF.

The CDR3: CASSLRQGSSNQPQHF. CDR3 DNA: TGTGCCAGCAGCTTAAGACAGGGGTCCAGCAATCAGCCCCAGCATTTT. The chain employs TRBV5-5 and TRBJ1-5; TRBD1 matches 8 bases. With V trimmed by 2 bases and J by 1 base, 5 bases remained unmatched. In germline, CDR1 is SGHKS, CDR2 YYEKEE (reference sequence). The CDR3 consists of 16 residues.

V and J are TRBV11-2 and TRBJ2-3; D not resolved. The CDR3 is made up of 12 amino acids. Deletions cut 5 bases from V and 5 bases from J, with 8 bases between. Germline V gives CDR1 SGHAT, CDR2 FQNNGV. The CDR3 DNA sequence: TGTGCCAGCAGCCTCACGCTAGATACGCAGTATTTT. This codes for CASSLTLDTQYF.

The chain carries TRBV15 and TRBJ2-7, with TRBD1 as a possible D gene (5 bases). This CDR3 is built from 15 residues. V was shortened by 0 bases and J by 2 bases, with 11 bases between the two germline ends. The germline CDR1 and CDR2 sequences are LNHNV and YYDKDF (reference sequence). The CDR3, as DNA: TGTGCCACCAGCAGAGATTGGGGCGGTGCCTACGAGCAGTACTTC. Encoded protein: CATSRDWGGAYEQYF.

This chain joins TRBV2 and TRBJ1-1; D remains unclear. The CDR3 contains 13 residues. Germline V gene data show CDR1 as SNHLY and CDR2 as FYNNEI. The V gene lost 4 bases and the J gene lost 1 base, with 7 bases spanning the gap. This CDR3 is CASSVKTNTEAFF. CDR3 DNA: TGTGCCAGCAGTGTAAAGACGAACACTGAAGCTTTCTTT.

This clonotype has ten or more counts. V is TRBV10-3 and J is TRBJ2-5; TRBD2 agrees at 7 bases. J was trimmed by 5 bases and V by 0 bases; bases with no gene match: 6. CDR1 and CDR2 (germline): ENHRY, SYGVKD. This CDR3 has 15 amino acids. In DNA form, the CDR3 reads TGTGCCATCAGTGAGTCTGCGGCTAGCGGTGAGACCCAGTACTTC. This gives the protein CAISESAASGETQYF.

The chain links TRBV29-1 to TRBJ2-2; D is undetermined. This CDR3 has 14 amino acids. CDR1 SQVTM and CDR2 ANQGSEA come from the germline V gene. Trimming pared 1 base from V and 3 bases from J, leaving 9 bases between. CDR3 protein: CSVEGAWDTGELFF. The CDR3 nucleotides are TGCAGCGTTGAAGGGGCCTGGGACACCGGGGAGCTGTTTTTT.

This clonotype was counted only a few times. CDR3 DNA: TGTGCCAGCAGCTTAGATTGGGGGACTAGCAACAATGAGCAGTTCTTC. Translated: CASSLDWGTSNNEQFF. The chain recombines TRBV11-2 with TRBJ2-1, with 9 bases fitting TRBD2. Looked up from germline, CDR1 is SGHAT and CDR2 is FQNNGV. With V trimmed by 0 bases and J by 5 bases, 5 bases remained unmatched. The CDR3 has 16 amino acids.

This clonotype was counted only a few times. This chain connects TRBV4-1 to TRBJ2-5; D uncertain. The CDR3 consists of 12 residues. Trimming removed 1 base from V and 7 bases from J, with 7 bases in between. Germline V lookup: CDR1 MGHRA, CDR2 YSYEKL. This chain's CDR3 is CASSQASGTQYF. The CDR3 nucleotides are TGCGCCAGCAGCCAAGCCTCCGGGACCCAGTACTTC.

The J gene is TRBJ2-1, the V gene TRBV29-1; 7 bases agree with TRBD1. J was trimmed by 1 base and V by 4 bases; bases with no gene match: 10. The CDR3 has 16 amino acids. Germline CDR1 is SQVTM and CDR2 is ANQGSEA. CDR3 sequence reads: CSVGARAGGSYNEQFF. The CDR3 DNA reads TGCAGCGTTGGGGCTCGGGCAGGGGGTTCCTACAATGAGCAGTTCTTC.

This clonotype was found a few times. The chain has TRBV7-9 and TRBJ1-5, with D perhaps matching TRBD1 (5 bases). With 1 base removed from V and 0 bases from J, the gap between germline ends came to 7 bases. The CDR3 is made up of 15 amino acids. Germline assignment: CDR1 SEHNR and CDR2 FQNEAQ (reference sequence). The CDR3 here is CASSLGQYSNQPQHF. CDR3 sequence (DNA): TGTGCCAGCAGCTTAGGACAGTATAGCAATCAGCCCCAGCATTTT.

This clonotype showed up just a few times. In nucleotides, the CDR3 is TGCGCCAGCAGCCGGTCTTGGTGGGAGACCCAGTACTTC. Protein: CASSRSWWETQYF. The chain links TRBV4-3 to TRBJ2-5, with no clear D. The CDR3 sequence is 13 residues long. V was cut by 4 bases and J by 5 bases, with 11 bases left in between. CDR1 and CDR2 (germline): LGHNA, YSLEER.

The chain employs TRBV4-1 and TRBJ1-2; TRBD1 matches at 10 bases. Germline lookup yields CDR1 MGHRA and CDR2 YSYEKL. The length of the CDR3 is 14 residues. Losses at the gene ends were 1 base for V and 4 bases for J; bases not matched to a gene: 0. The CDR3: CASSQGTGGYGYTF. The CDR3 nucleotides read TGCGCCAGCAGCCAAGGGACAGGGGGCTATGGCTACACCTTC.

The rearrangement uses TRBV7-6 and TRBJ2-7; 10 bases map to TRBD2. V was pared by 5 bases and J by 3 bases, with 7 bases of the junction left unmatched. The CDR3 is made up of 15 amino acids. Germline values: CDR1 SGHVS, CDR2 FNYEAQ. CDR3 DNA: TGTGCCAGCAGCCCAGGGACTAGCGAATTCTACGAGCAGTACTTC. It is translated as CASSPGTSEFYEQYF.

The sample holds a few counts of this clonotype. The chain carries TRBV5-1 and TRBJ2-3; the match to TRBD1 covers 7 bases. CDR1 and CDR2 from the germline V gene are SGHRS and YFSETQ. The CDR3 loop spans 12 amino acids. V shed 4 bases, J shed 6 bases, and the junction held 2 bases outside the gene matches. The chain's CDR3 is CASSVDRDTQYF. CDR3 sequence (DNA): TGCGCCAGCAGCGTGGACAGGGATACGCAGTATTTT.

The V gene is TRBV19, the J gene TRBJ2-1; 9 positions match TRBD1. Trimming at V came to 4 bases and at J to 9 bases, leaving 13 bases not matched to a gene. Germline CDR1 reads LNHDA; CDR2 reads SQIVND (reference sequence). CDR3 length: 16 residues. This CDR3 is CASSRAGTGKGGEQFF. The CDR3 DNA reads TGTGCCAGTAGTAGGGCCGGGACAGGGAAAGGGGGTGAGCAGTTCTTC.

This chain joins TRBV29-1 and TRBJ2-7; 7 nucleotides agree with TRBD2. The CDR3 sequence is 15 residues long. V was clipped by 4 bases and J by 5 bases; unmatched bases: 14. Germline V gene lookup returns CDR1 SQVTM and CDR2 ANQGSEA. The CDR3 coding sequence is TGCAGCGTTGTGGTTGTGAGAAAAGGGAGGGACGAGCAGTACTTC. It is translated as CSVVVVRKGRDEQYF.